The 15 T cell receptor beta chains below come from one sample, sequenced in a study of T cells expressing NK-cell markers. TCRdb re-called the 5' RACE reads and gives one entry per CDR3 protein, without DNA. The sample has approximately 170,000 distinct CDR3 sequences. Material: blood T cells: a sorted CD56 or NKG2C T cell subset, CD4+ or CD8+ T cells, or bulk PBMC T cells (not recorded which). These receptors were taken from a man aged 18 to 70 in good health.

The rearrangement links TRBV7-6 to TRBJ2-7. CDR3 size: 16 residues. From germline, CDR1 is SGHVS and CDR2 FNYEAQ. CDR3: CASSEYSSRGDHEQYF.

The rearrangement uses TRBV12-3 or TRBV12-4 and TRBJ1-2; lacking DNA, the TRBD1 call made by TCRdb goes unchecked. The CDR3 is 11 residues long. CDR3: CASAQGYGYTF.

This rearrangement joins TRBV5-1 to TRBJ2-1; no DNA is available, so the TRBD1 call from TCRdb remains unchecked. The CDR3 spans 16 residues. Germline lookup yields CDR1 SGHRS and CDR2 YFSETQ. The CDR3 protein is CASSPQGTGDFNEQFF.

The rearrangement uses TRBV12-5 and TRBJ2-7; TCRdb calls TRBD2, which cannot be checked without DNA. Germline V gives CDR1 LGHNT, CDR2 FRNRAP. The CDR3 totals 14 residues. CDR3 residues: CASGSSAGFHEQYF.

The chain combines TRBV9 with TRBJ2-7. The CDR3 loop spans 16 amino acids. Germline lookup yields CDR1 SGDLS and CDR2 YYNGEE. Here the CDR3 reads CASSVGSTGGSYEQYF.

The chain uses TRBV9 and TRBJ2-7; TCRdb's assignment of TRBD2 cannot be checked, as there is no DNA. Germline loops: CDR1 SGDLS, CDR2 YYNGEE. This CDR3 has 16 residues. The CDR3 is CASSVGTGRAVYEQYF.

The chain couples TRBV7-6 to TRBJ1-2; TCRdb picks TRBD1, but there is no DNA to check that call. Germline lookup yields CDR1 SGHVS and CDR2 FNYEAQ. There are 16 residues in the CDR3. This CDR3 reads CASSPRGASVNYGYTF.

The CDR3 here is CATHPYNSPLHF. The genes are TRBV6-1 and TRBJ1-6. The CDR3 runs to 12 residues. Per the germline V gene, CDR1 is MNHNS and CDR2 is SASEGT.

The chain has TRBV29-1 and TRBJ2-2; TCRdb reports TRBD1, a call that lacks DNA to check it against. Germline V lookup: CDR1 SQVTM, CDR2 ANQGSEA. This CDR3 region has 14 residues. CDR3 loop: CSVEGPKGAGELFF.

The CDR3 loop reads CASSSHRVSEQYF. The chain is built from TRBV19 and TRBJ2-7; the TCRdb call, TRBD1, lacks DNA for checking. The germline V gene has CDR1 LNHDA and CDR2 SQIVND (reference sequence). This CDR3 has 13 amino acids.

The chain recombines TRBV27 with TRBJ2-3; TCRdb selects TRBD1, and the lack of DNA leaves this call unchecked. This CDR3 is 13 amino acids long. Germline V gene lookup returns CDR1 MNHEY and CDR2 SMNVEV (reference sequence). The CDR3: CASGVYDTDTQYF.

CDR3 loop: CASSANLAGGYNEQFF. This chain joins TRBV11-2 and TRBJ2-1; no DNA is available, so the TRBD2 call from TCRdb remains unchecked. The CDR3 extends over 16 amino acids. The germline V gene has CDR1 SGHAT and CDR2 FQNNGV.

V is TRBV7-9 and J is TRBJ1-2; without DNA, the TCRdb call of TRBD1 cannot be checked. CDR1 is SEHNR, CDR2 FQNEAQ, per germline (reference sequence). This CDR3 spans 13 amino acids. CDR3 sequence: CASSLGQAQGYTF. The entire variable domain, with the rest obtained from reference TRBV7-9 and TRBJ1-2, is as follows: DTGVSQNPRHKITKRGQNVTFRCDPISEHNRLYWYRQTLGQGPEFLTYFQNEAQLEKSRLLSDRFSAERPKGSFSTLEIQRTEQGDSAMYLCASSLGQAQGYTFGSGTRLTVV.

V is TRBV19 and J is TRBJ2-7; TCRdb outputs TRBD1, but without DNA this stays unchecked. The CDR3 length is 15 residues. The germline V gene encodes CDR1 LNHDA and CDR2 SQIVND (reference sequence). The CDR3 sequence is CASSVSGTASYEQYF.

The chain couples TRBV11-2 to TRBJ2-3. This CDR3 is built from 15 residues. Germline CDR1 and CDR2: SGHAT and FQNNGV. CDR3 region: CASSLIETSLDTQYF.